This entry lists 27 T cell receptor beta chains sequenced from one sample in a study of blood T cell repertoires in COVID-19. This table comes from immunoSEQ multiplex PCR, and its TCRdb copy is limited to in-frame clones, with some not included. Counted here are about 150,000 clones, more than 85% occurring once; the ten biggest clones make up roughly 2.2%. The sample was peripheral blood. These receptors were collected from an older woman with acute or convalescent COVID-19.

The chain combines TRBV5-1 with TRBJ2-2, with D perhaps matching TRBD1 (6 bases). The germline V gene encodes CDR1 SGHRS and CDR2 YFSETQ. The CDR3 has 16 residues. Between the trimmed V and J ends, which lost 0 bases and 6 bases, there was a span of 15 bases. CDR3 nucleotides: TGCGCCAGCAGCTTGGTGGTGGGGGCCCGGTCCGGGGAGCTGTTTTTT. Translation: CASSLVVGARSGELFF.

The chain recombines TRBV7-2 with TRBJ1-3; tentatively, D is TRBD1 (6 bases). This CDR3 is 13 amino acids long. With 4 bases removed from V and 6 bases from J, the gap between germline ends came to 10 bases. Germline assignment: CDR1 SGHTA and CDR2 FQGNSA. DNA for the CDR3: TGTGCCAGCAGCTCAGGGGTCGAAAACACCATATATTTT. It specifies CASSSGVENTIYF.

The chain is built from TRBV5-6 and TRBJ2-5; TRBD2 aligns across 12 bases. The CDR3 runs to 16 residues. Per the germline V gene, CDR1 is SGHDT and CDR2 is YYEEEE. Trimming cost V 4 bases and J 2 bases; bases outside gene matches: 6. CDR3 region: CASSPGLAGTQETQYF. CDR3 DNA: TGTGCCAGCAGCCCCGGACTAGCGGGGACACAAGAGACCCAGTACTTC. The variable domain in full, with the rest retrieved from reference TRBV5-6 and TRBJ2-5, is DAGVTQSPTHLIKTRGQQVTLRCSPKSGHDTVSWYQQALGQGPQFIFQYYEEEERQRGNFPDRFSGHQFPNYSSELNVNALLLGDSALYLCASSPGLAGTQETQYFGPGTRLLVL.

V and J are TRBV13 and TRBJ2-5, with TRBD1 matching over 7 bases. V shed 5 bases, J shed 4 bases, and the junction held 7 bases outside the gene matches. The germline CDR1 and CDR2 sequences are PRHDT and FYEKMQ (reference sequence). This CDR3 has 14 residues. CDR3 residues: CASSKTGTGETQYF. CDR3 sequence (DNA): TGTGCCAGCAGCAAGACAGGGACGGGAGAGACCCAGTACTTC.

This CDR3 reads CASSPDNYEQYV. Written as DNA, the CDR3 is TGTGCCAGCAGCCCGGACAACTACGAGCAGTACGTC. The chain has TRBV12-3 or TRBV12-4 and TRBJ2-7, with a weak D call TRBD1 (5 bases). The CDR3 spans 12 residues. Trimming pared 6 bases from V and 3 bases from J, leaving 9 bases between.

The chain recombines TRBV5-5 with TRBJ2-7; D may be TRBD2 (6 bases). The CDR3 consists of 14 residues. V gave up 0 bases and J gave up 6 bases, with 13 bases separating them. The germline gives CDR1 SGHKS, CDR2 YYEKEE (reference sequence). In DNA, the CDR3 is TGTGCCAGCAGCTTGGGCAGGGAGGCCAGCGAGCAGTACTTC. It is translated as CASSLGREASEQYF.

Concerning this clone: A much more abundant neighbour one base away suggests this may be a read error. Other DNA sequences in the sample encode the same CDR3. The rearrangement joins TRBV12-3 or TRBV12-4 to TRBJ1-1, with 7 positions matching TRBD1. The CDR3 sequence is 13 residues long. V was pared by 5 bases and J by 1 base, with 1 base of the junction left unmatched. The CDR3 reads CASSRQGNTEAFF. DNA for the CDR3: TGTGCCAGCAGTCGACAGGGGAACACTGAAGCTTTCTTT.

V usage is TRBV7-2 and J usage is TRBJ1-5; TRBD1 is a possible D gene (6 bases). The CDR3 is 15 amino acids. V was trimmed by 6 bases and J by 3 bases, leaving 15 bases between them. Germline CDR1 is SGHTA and CDR2 is FQGNSA. CDR3 residues: CASSYTTGINQPQHF. As DNA, the CDR3 is TGTGCCAGCAGTTACACCACAGGGATCAATCAGCCCCAGCATTTT. Full variable domain (missing parts from reference TRBV7-2 and TRBJ1-5): GAGVSQSPSNKVTEKGKDVELRCDPISGHTALYWYRQSLGQGLEFLIYFQGNSAPDKSGLPSDRFSAERTGGSVSTLTIQRTQQEDSAVYLCASSYTTGINQPQHFGDGTRLSIL.

The rearrangement links TRBV5-8 to TRBJ2-1; 15 bases line up with TRBD2. The V gene end was trimmed by 0 bases and the J gene end by 10 bases; junction bases not matched to a gene: 8. CDR3 size: 17 residues. Germline CDR1 reads SGHTS; CDR2 reads YDEGEE. The CDR3 region is CASSLVLPGLAGGEQFF. The CDR3 nucleotides read TGTGCCAGCAGCTTGGTCCTCCCGGGACTAGCGGGGGGAGAGCAGTTCTTC.

The genes are TRBV9 and TRBJ1-5, with D unclear. V lost 2 bases and J 9 bases, leaving 15 bases between the germline ends. CDR3 length equals 14 residues. Germline CDR1 and CDR2: SGDLS and YYNGEE. CDR3 DNA: TGTGCCAGCAGCGTTAGATCCGGGTCGGGGCCCCAGCATTTT. It is translated as CASSVRSGSGPQHF.

V is TRBV7-9 and J is TRBJ2-1, with D hard to call. V was cut by 1 base and J by 2 bases, with 6 bases left in between. This CDR3 is built from 14 residues. The germline V gene encodes CDR1 SEHNR and CDR2 FQNEAQ (reference sequence). CDR3 residues: CASSLDTAYNEQFF. The CDR3 nucleotides are TGTGCCAGCAGCTTAGACACAGCCTACAATGAGCAGTTCTTC.

In DNA form, the CDR3 reads TGTGCCAGTAGTATTATACAGGGGGCGACGGGTCAGCCCCAGCATTTT. Translated: CASSIIQGATGQPQHF. This sequence joins TRBV19 and TRBJ1-5; 9 bases are shared with TRBD1. This CDR3 region has 16 residues. Germline V gene lookup returns CDR1 LNHDA and CDR2 SQIVND (reference sequence). V trimming: 3 bases; J trimming: 6 bases; junction bases outside the gene matches: 9.

The V call is TRBV19, the J call TRBJ1-1, with D tentatively TRBD1 (5 bases). Trimming stripped 4 bases from V and 5 bases from J, with 20 bases between. CDR1 is LNHDA, CDR2 SQIVND, per germline (reference sequence). The CDR3 has 16 residues. The CDR3 loop is CASSRGVWDGRTEAFF. The CDR3, as DNA: TGTGCCAGTAGTAGGGGGGTTTGGGACGGTAGGACTGAAGCTTTCTTT. Variable domain in full (rest from reference TRBV19 and TRBJ1-1): DGGITQSPKYLFRKEGQNVTLSCEQNLNHDAMYWYRQDPGQGLRLIYYSQIVNDFQKGDIAEGYSVSREKKESFPLTVTSAQKNPTAFYLCASSRGVWDGRTEAFFGQGTRLTVV.

This chain connects TRBV7-2 to TRBJ1-5, with 9 nucleotides matching TRBD1. CDR1 SGHTA and CDR2 FQGNSA come from the germline V gene. Losses at the gene ends were 4 bases for V and 6 bases for J; bases not matched to a gene: 7. The length of the CDR3 is 15 residues. CDR3 nucleotides: TGTGCCAGCAGCTCCGGACAGGGGAGGGGTCAGCCCCAGCATTTT. It encodes CASSSGQGRGQPQHF.

The V call is TRBV21-1, the J call TRBJ2-7; TRBD2 is the table's D call, not checked against the DNA. TRBV21-1 has pseudogene status. This CDR3 contains 16 residues. CDR3 region: CASSTPGGGFYYEQYV. Written as DNA, the CDR3 is TGTGCCAGCAGCACCCCGGGGGGGGGTTTTTATTACGAGCAGTACGTC.

This chain joins TRBV7-2 and TRBJ1-1; D may be TRBD1 (6 bases). V gave up 5 bases and J gave up 1 base, with 23 bases separating them. Germline V gives CDR1 SGHTA, CDR2 FQGNSA. This CDR3 spans 18 amino acids. The CDR3 bases are TGTGCCAGCAGCCAGATCAGGGGAGGGTGGAAGAGGAACACTGAAGCTTTCTTT. Protein sequence: CASSQIRGGWKRNTEAFF.

The chain's CDR3 is CASGTSRVGTEAFF. The DNA for the CDR3 is TGTGCCAGCGGAACATCCAGGGTGGGGACTGAAGCTTTCTTT. The rearrangement uses TRBV6-5 and TRBJ1-1; a weak D match, TRBD1 (5 bases). The CDR3 totals 14 residues. CDR1 is MNHEY and CDR2 is SVGAGI in the germline V gene. V gave up 8 bases and J gave up 5 bases, with 18 bases separating them.

The chain employs TRBV4-2 and TRBJ2-1, with 7 positions matching TRBD1. This CDR3 spans 18 amino acids. Germline-derived CDR1 and CDR2 are LGHNA and YNFKEQ. J lost 1 base, V lost 1 base, and 10 bases had no gene match. CDR3 nucleotides: TGTGCCAGCAGCCAAGTCGGGACAGTAGGGGGTTCCTACAATGAGCAGTTCTTC. Encoded protein: CASSQVGTVGGSYNEQFF.

The chain links TRBV6-5 to TRBJ1-2, with 8 bases fitting TRBD1. The CDR3 is 14 amino acids. V was pared by 5 bases and J by 8 bases, with 10 bases of the junction left unmatched. The germline gives CDR1 MNHEY, CDR2 SVGAGI. Here the CDR3 DNA reads TGTGCCAGCAGTCTTGGACAGGGTATAAGGGGCTACACCTTC. Translated, it gives CASSLGQGIRGYTF.

The chain links TRBV5-1 to TRBJ2-5, with 11 bases identical to TRBD1. The CDR3 totals 16 residues. Germline values: CDR1 SGHRS, CDR2 YFSETQ. After removal of 1 base from V and 4 bases from J, the junction contained 6 bases not matched to a gene. The CDR3 nucleotides are TGCGCCAGCAGCTTGTCTGGACAGGGGGCAGGAGAGACCCAGTACTTC. This gives the protein CASSLSGQGAGETQYF.

The CDR3 protein is CASSYGTGVMKTQYF. The CDR3 nucleotides are TGTGCCAGCAGTTACGGGACAGGAGTTATGAAGACCCAGTACTTC. This chain connects TRBV6-2 or TRBV6-3 to TRBJ2-5, with TRBD1 matching 8 bases. The CDR3 runs 15 residues. V lost 2 bases to trimming and J lost 6 bases; unmatched junction nucleotides: 8. In germline, CDR1 is MNHEY, CDR2 SVGEGT.

This chain uses TRBV30 with TRBJ1-1, with D maybe TRBD1 (6 bases). CDR3 length: 13 residues. V was cut by 1 base and J by 1 base, with 7 bases left in between. Germline CDR1 reads GTSNPN; CDR2 reads SVGIG (reference sequence). CDR3 bases: TGTGCCTGGAGTGGACAGGCGAACACTGAAGCTTTCTTT. As protein: CAWSGQANTEAFF.

This clone occurred once. The chain couples TRBV5-1 to TRBJ2-7; tentative D call: TRBD2 (7 bases). CDR3 size: 14 residues. The germline V gene has CDR1 SGHRS and CDR2 YFSETQ. Trimming removed 3 bases at V and 5 bases at J, with 15 bases between. CDR3 in DNA: TGCGCCAGCAGCTCAGTTACAGGGACTAACGAGCAGTACTTC. Protein: CASSSVTGTNEQYF.

This chain uses TRBV18 with TRBJ1-5, with TRBD1 identical over 11 bases. Germline loops: CDR1 KGHSH, CDR2 LQKENI. This CDR3 is 15 amino acids long. Trimming removed 3 bases from V and 4 bases from J; junction bases left unmatched: 2. Here the CDR3 reads CASSPGQGENQPQHF. The CDR3 nucleotides read TGTGCCAGCTCACCGGGACAGGGGGAAAATCAGCCCCAGCATTTT.

The gene calls are TRBV30 and TRBJ1-6; 7 nucleotides agree with TRBD1. From germline, CDR1 is GTSNPN and CDR2 SVGIG (reference sequence). The CDR3 is 15 residues long. The V gene end was trimmed by 0 bases and the J gene end by 7 bases; junction bases not matched to a gene: 6. Here the CDR3 reads CAWSVAGTVNSPLHF. The CDR3 region has the DNA TGTGCCTGGAGTGTGGCCGGGACAGTAAATTCACCCCTCCACTTT.

The V gene is TRBV4-1, the J gene TRBJ2-5; D not resolved. The germline CDR1 and CDR2 sequences are MGHRA and YSYEKL. V gave up 4 bases and J gave up 2 bases, with 14 bases separating them. The CDR3 loop spans 15 amino acids. CDR3 DNA: TGCGCCAGCAGCCTTTACGCGAGAGGTCAAGAGACCCAGTACTTC. Translating gives CASSLYARGQETQYF.

V and J are TRBV28 and TRBJ2-3, with D perhaps TRBD2 (7 bases). Trimming shortened V by 9 bases and J by 1 base, and 23 bases separated the two germline ends. The length of the CDR3 is 17 residues. Germline CDR1 is MDHEN and CDR2 is SYDVKM. CDR3 in DNA: TGTGCCAGTGGCTGGCGGGGGACATTAGGGGGCACAGATACGCAGTATTTT. It codes for CASGWRGTLGGTDTQYF.